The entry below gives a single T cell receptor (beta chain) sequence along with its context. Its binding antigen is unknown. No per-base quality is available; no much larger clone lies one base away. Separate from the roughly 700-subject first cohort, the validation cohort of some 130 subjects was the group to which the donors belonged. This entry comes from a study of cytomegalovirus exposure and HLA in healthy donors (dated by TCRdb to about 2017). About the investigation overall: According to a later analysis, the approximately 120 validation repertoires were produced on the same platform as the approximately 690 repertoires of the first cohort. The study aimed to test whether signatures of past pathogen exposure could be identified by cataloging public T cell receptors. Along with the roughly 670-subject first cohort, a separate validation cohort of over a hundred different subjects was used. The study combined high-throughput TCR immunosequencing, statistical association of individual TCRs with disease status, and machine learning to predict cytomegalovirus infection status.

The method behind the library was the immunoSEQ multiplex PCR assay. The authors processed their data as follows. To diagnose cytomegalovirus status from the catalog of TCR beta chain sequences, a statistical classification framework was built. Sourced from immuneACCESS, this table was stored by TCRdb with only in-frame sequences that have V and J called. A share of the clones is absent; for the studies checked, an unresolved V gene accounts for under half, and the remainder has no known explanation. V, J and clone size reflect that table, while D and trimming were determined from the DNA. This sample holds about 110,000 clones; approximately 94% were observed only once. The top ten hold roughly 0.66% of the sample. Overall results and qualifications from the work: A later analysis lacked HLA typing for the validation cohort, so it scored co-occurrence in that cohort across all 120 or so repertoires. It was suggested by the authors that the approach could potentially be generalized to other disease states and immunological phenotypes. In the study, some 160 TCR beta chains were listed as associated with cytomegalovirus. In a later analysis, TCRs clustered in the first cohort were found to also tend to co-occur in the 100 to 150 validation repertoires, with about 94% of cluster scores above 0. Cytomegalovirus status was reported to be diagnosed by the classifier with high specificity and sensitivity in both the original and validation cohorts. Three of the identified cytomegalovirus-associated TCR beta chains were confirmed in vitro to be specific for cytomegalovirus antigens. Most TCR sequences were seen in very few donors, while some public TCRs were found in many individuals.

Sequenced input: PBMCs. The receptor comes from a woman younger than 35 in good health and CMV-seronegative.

The CDR3 has the sequence CATSRVSGLDGETQYF. Read as DNA, the sequence is TGTGCCACCAGCAGAGTATCAGGACTCGATGGGGAGACCCAGTACTTC. The chain uses TRBV15 and TRBJ2-5, with a weak D call of TRBD2 (5 bases match). The CDR3 spans 16 residues, from the cysteine through the phenylalanine. Only the CDR3 DNA stays, 48 bases, in frame from base 1. Sequences LNHNV (CDR1) and YYDKDF (CDR2) are obtained from the germline V gene (reference sequence). V gives up 1 base and J gives up 5 bases, and the segment between their germline ends measures 17 bases.